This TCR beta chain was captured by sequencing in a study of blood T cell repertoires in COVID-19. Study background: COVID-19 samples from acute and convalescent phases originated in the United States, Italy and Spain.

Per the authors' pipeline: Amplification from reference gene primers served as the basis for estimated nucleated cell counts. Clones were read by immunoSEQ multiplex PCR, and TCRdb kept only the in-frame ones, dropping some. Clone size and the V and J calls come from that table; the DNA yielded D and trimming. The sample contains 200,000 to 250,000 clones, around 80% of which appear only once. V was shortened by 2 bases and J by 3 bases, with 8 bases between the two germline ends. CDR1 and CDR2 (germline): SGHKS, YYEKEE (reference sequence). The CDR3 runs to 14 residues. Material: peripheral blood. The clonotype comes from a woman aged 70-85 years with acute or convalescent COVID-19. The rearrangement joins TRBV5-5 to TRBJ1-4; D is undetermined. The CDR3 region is CASSLSVPNEKLFF. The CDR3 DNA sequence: TGTGCCAGCAGCTTATCGGTCCCTAATGAAAAACTGTTTTTT.